The 11 T cell receptor beta chains listed next were all sequenced from one sample in a study of shared clonotypes between healthy human individuals (dated by TCRdb to between 2020 and 2021). CD8 naive samples were obtained by positive selection for CCR7 among CD45RO-negative cells, yielding a CD45RA+CCR7+ population from which TemRA cells were excluded. The library came from the immunoSEQ multiplex PCR assay. Entries here come from immuneACCESS through TCRdb and include only in-frame sequences with V and J called. Some clones fail to appear in such tables; in the studies checked, an unresolved V gene covers under half of the shortfall, and the cause of the remainder is unknown. The sample profile shows about 2.1 million clones; approximately 94% of them were found once. The top ten constitute 1.5% to 2% of the sample. Sequenced input: naive CD8+ T cells from PBMCs. In light of the paper, this sample's cell subset or site label describes: CD45RA+CCR7+. These receptors were collected from a man aged 18 to 35 in good health. Some clones in this sample may be carry-over from other donors' samples.

The chain joins TRBV9 to TRBJ2-7; TRBD1 matches 8 bases. This CDR3 comprises 14 residues. Germline CDR1 and CDR2: SGDLS and YYNGEE. V dropped 3 bases and J dropped 6; count of bases not matched to a gene: 8. The CDR3 bases are TGTGCCAGCAGCGCAACAGGGGGTGGAGGCGAGCAGTACTTC. Protein: CASSATGGGGEQYF. The full variable domain, rest sourced from reference TRBV9 and TRBJ2-7, is DSGVTQTPKHLITATGQRVTLRCSPRSGDLSVYWYQQSLDQGLQFLIQYYNGEERAKGNILERFSAQQFPDLHSELNLSSLELGDSALYFCASSATGGGGEQYFGPGTRLTVT.

The J gene is TRBJ1-1, the V gene TRBV27; no clear D gene. Germline assignment: CDR1 MNHEY and CDR2 SMNVEV (reference sequence). There are 15 residues in the CDR3. Trimming shortened V by 5 bases and J by 0 bases, and 13 bases separated the two germline ends. This CDR3 reads CASSQSWPVNTEAFF. CDR3 nucleotide sequence: TGTGCCAGCAGTCAAAGTTGGCCGGTGAACACTGAAGCTTTCTTT.

Of note for this clone: The sample has other DNA sequences that encode this CDR3 too. The chain's CDR3 is CASSLAGGNYGYTF. CDR3 sequence (DNA): TGTGCCAGCAGTTTGGCAGGGGGCAACTATGGCTACACCTTC. The chain is built from TRBV28 and TRBJ1-2; 8 nucleotides align to TRBD1. CDR1 and CDR2 (germline): MDHEN, SYDVKM. CDR3 length: 14 amino acids. Germline trimming cut 3 bases from V and 2 bases from J; bases unmatched to any gene: 2.

This clone appeared once. The chain links TRBV4-3 to TRBJ2-1; 7 nucleotides agree with TRBD2. Trimming at V came to 0 bases and at J to 3 bases, leaving 8 bases not matched to a gene. The CDR3 consists of 17 residues. CDR1 and CDR2 from the germline V gene are LGHNA and YSLEER. The CDR3 region is CASSQDLASGVYNEQFF. For the CDR3, the DNA is TGCGCCAGCAGCCAAGATCTTGCTAGCGGAGTCTACAATGAGCAGTTCTTC.

V usage is TRBV10-3 and J usage is TRBJ2-2; D might be TRBD2 (5 bases). The germline CDR1 and CDR2 sequences are ENHRY and SYGVKD. Trimming removed 2 bases at V and 5 bases at J, with 15 bases between. The CDR3 runs 16 residues. CDR3 sequence (DNA): TGTGCCATCAGTGAGCGTGGCGACTACTCAACCGGGGAGCTGTTTTTT. It is translated as CAISERGDYSTGELFF.

The V gene is TRBV28, the J gene TRBJ2-7; possible D gene TRBD1, 5 bases. Germline CDR1 reads MDHEN; CDR2 reads SYDVKM. V was clipped by 9 bases and J by 0 bases, with 15 bases between them. The CDR3 runs to 14 residues. The CDR3, as DNA: TGTGCCAGTTCGACAGAGTATCTCTCCTACGAGCAGTACTTC. This codes for CASSTEYLSYEQYF.

V gene TRBV6-5 combines with J gene TRBJ2-3; no clear D. V was clipped by 0 bases and J by 2 bases, with 9 bases between them. Germline V lookup: CDR1 MNHEY, CDR2 SVGAGI. The length of the CDR3 is 15 residues. The CDR3 sequence: CASSYSWQNTDTQYF. CDR3 sequence (DNA): TGTGCCAGCAGTTACTCCTGGCAGAACACAGATACGCAGTATTTT.

This clone was observed a few times. The J gene is TRBJ1-1, the V gene TRBV2, with unresolved D. This CDR3 region has 12 residues. The V end lost 8 bases, the J end lost 2 bases, and 9 bases lay between the germline ends. The V gene's germline CDR1 is SNHLY and CDR2 FYNNEI. The CDR3 here is CASVELNTEAFF. The CDR3, as DNA: TGTGCCAGCGTAGAGTTAAACACTGAAGCTTTCTTT.

The chain links TRBV13 to TRBJ2-2, with a tentative D call TRBD2 (5 bases). Trimming stripped 7 bases from V and 8 bases from J, with 17 bases between. There are 14 residues in the CDR3. From germline, CDR1 is PRHDT and CDR2 FYEKMQ (reference sequence). The CDR3 spells CASIPSPSTGELFF. CDR3 nucleotide sequence: TGTGCCAGCATCCCCTCGCCTAGCACGGGGGAGCTGTTTTTT.

The chain links TRBV6-5 to TRBJ2-7, with TRBD2 matching 8 bases. V was clipped by 8 bases and J by 5 bases; unmatched bases: 5. The length of the CDR3 is 12 residues. Germline V gives CDR1 MNHEY, CDR2 SVGAGI. This CDR3 is CASRGGYHEQYF. Written as DNA, the CDR3 is TGTGCCAGCCGGGGGGGCTATCACGAGCAGTACTTC.

The CDR3 DNA reads as TGCGCCAGCAGCTTGGATGGCGGGACAGGGGGTCTCTATGGCTACACCTTC. Protein sequence: CASSLDGGTGGLYGYTF. This chain uses TRBV5-1 with TRBJ1-2; 11 nucleotides align to TRBD1. The CDR3 has 17 amino acids. The trim removed 0 bases at V and 4 bases at J, leaving 8 bases unmatched. Germline V lookup: CDR1 SGHRS, CDR2 YFSETQ. Full variable domain (outside the CDR3, taken from reference TRBV5-1 and TRBJ1-2): KAGVTQTPRYLIKTRGQQVTLSCSPISGHRSVSWYQQTPGQGLQFLFEYFSETQRNKGNFPGRFSGRQFSNSRSEMNVSTLELGDSALYLCASSLDGGTGGLYGYTFGSGTRLTVV.